Below are 17 T cell receptor beta chains sequenced from a single sample in a study of blood T cell repertoires in COVID-19. TCRdb keeps only in-frame clones here, not all; method: immunoSEQ multiplex PCR. The sample gives some 50,000 clones, about 90% of which show up once; 6.4% is in the top ten. Sequenced input: peripheral blood. The receptors derive from a man between 70 and 80 years old with active COVID-19.

The rearrangement links TRBV5-6 to TRBJ1-4; the match to TRBD1 covers 8 bases. The V segment lost 2 bases and the J segment 6 bases; nucleotides outside the gene matches: 3. Germline-derived CDR1 and CDR2 are SGHDT and YYEEEE. The CDR3 has 14 amino acids. CDR3 region: CASSFTGGDEKLFF. The CDR3 DNA reads TGTGCCAGCAGCTTTACAGGGGGGGATGAAAAACTGTTTTTT.

With regard to this clone: Distinct nucleotide sequences in the sample also encode this CDR3. V gene TRBV6-5 combines with J gene TRBJ1-2, with 11 bases lining up with TRBD1. Germline V gene data show CDR1 as MNHEY and CDR2 as SVGAGI. After removal of 7 bases from V and 6 bases from J, the junction contained 4 bases not matched to a gene. This CDR3 has 13 amino acids. This CDR3 reads CASTDRGPNGYTF. The DNA for the CDR3 is TGTGCCAGCACGGACAGGGGGCCGAATGGCTACACCTTC.

V and J are TRBV2 and TRBJ1-1, with D unresolved. V was clipped by 4 bases and J by 4 bases, with 7 bases between them. CDR1 is SNHLY, CDR2 FYNNEI, per germline. CDR3 length equals 12 residues. CDR3 sequence: CASSGVATEAFF. CDR3 coding DNA: TGTGCCAGCAGTGGGGTAGCCACTGAAGCTTTCTTT.

V gene TRBV2 combines with J gene TRBJ2-7; D gene ambiguous. Trimming shortened V by 4 bases and J by 5 bases, and 15 bases separated the two germline ends. The CDR3 runs 14 residues. Germline V CDR1 and CDR2: SNHLY, FYNNEI. CDR3 loop: CASSVWSGSDEQYF. The CDR3 nucleotides are TGTGCCAGCAGTGTTTGGTCAGGATCTGACGAGCAGTACTTC.

This chain links TRBV6-2 or TRBV6-3 with TRBJ1-6, with a tentative D call TRBD1 (6 bases). CDR3 size: 19 residues. V was clipped by 0 bases and J by 2 bases, with 17 bases between them. The germline V gene encodes CDR1 MNHEY and CDR2 SVGEGT. This CDR3 is CASSYSPGRGSTYNSPLHF. The CDR3 DNA sequence: TGTGCCAGCAGTTACTCGCCAGGCAGGGGTTCTACCTATAATTCACCCCTCCACTTT.

The rearrangement joins TRBV7-2 to TRBJ1-2, with TRBD1 as a possible D gene (5 bases). Germline V CDR1 and CDR2: SGHTA, FQGNSA. The CDR3 is 14 residues long. Trimming pared 1 base from V and 1 base from J, leaving 7 bases between. CDR3 loop: CASSLEQVNYGYTF. The CDR3 DNA is TGTGCCAGCAGCTTAGAACAGGTTAACTATGGCTACACCTTC.

This clone was seen a few times. The chain combines TRBV11-2 with TRBJ1-5; D gene ambiguous. Germline CDR1 is SGHAT and CDR2 is FQNNGV. The CDR3 is made up of 14 amino acids. V gave up 0 bases and J gave up 4 bases, with 7 bases separating them. In nucleotides, the CDR3 is TGTGCCAGCAGCTTAGACGGTTCGAATCAGCCCCAGCATTTT. Its protein is CASSLDGSNQPQHF.

The CDR3 loop reads CASSQDRISGNTIYF. In DNA form, the CDR3 reads TGTGCCAGCAGCCAAGACAGGATCTCTGGAAACACCATATATTTT. V and J are TRBV3-1 (or the pseudogene TRBV3-2) and TRBJ1-3; D unresolved. Germline V gene lookup returns CDR1 LGHDT and CDR2 YNNKEL (reference sequence). V was clipped by 0 bases and J by 0 bases, with 6 bases between them. The CDR3 totals 15 residues.

This chain joins TRBV7-8 and TRBJ2-5; tentative D call: TRBD2 (5 bases). The CDR3 covers 15 residues. Germline V lookup: CDR1 SGHVS, CDR2 FQNEAQ. V gave up 5 bases and J gave up 1 base, with 14 bases separating them. In nucleotides, the CDR3 is TGTGCCAGCAGCCCCTACTTAGCGTCCCAAGAGACCCAGTACTTC. Amino acid sequence: CASSPYLASQETQYF.

The V gene is TRBV5-4, the J gene TRBJ1-1; D remains ambiguous. Trimming left V 2 bases short and J 1 base short, with 12 bases between. Per germline, CDR1 SGHNT and CDR2 YYREEE (reference sequence). This CDR3 has 15 amino acids. CDR3 sequence: CASSLQFMGNTEAFF. For the CDR3, the DNA is TGTGCCAGCAGCTTACAGTTCATGGGGAACACTGAAGCTTTCTTT.

The chain recombines TRBV28 with TRBJ1-6; 9 bases align to TRBD1. Germline CDR1 and CDR2: MDHEN and SYDVKM. V was clipped by 3 bases and J by 7 bases; unmatched bases: 4. This CDR3 spans 15 amino acids. The CDR3 reads CASSLAGTGNSPLHF. Written as DNA, the CDR3 is TGTGCCAGCAGTTTGGCCGGGACAGGGAATTCACCCCTCCACTTT.

CDR3 DNA: TGTGCCAGCAGCCATGGCTTCAACACTGAAGCTTTCTTT. It yields the protein CASSHGFNTEAFF. This chain uses TRBV3-1 (or the pseudogene TRBV3-2) with TRBJ1-1; D remains ambiguous. V dropped 3 bases and J dropped 2 bases, with 7 bases sitting between them. Germline loops: CDR1 LGHDT, CDR2 YNNKEL (reference sequence). The CDR3 length is 13 residues.

V gene TRBV27 combines with J gene TRBJ2-5; 12 nucleotides line up with TRBD2. This CDR3 has 15 residues. After removal of 3 bases from V and 5 bases from J, the junction contained 4 bases not matched to a gene. The germline V gene encodes CDR1 MNHEY and CDR2 SMNVEV (reference sequence). CDR3 sequence: CASSLTSGGEETQYF. The CDR3 coding sequence is TGTGCCAGCAGTTTGACTAGCGGGGGAGAGGAGACCCAGTACTTC.

The gene calls are TRBV19 and TRBJ2-7; 9 nucleotides align to TRBD1. Germline V gene lookup returns CDR1 LNHDA and CDR2 SQIVND (reference sequence). Losses at the gene ends were 6 bases for V and 5 bases for J; bases not matched to a gene: 8. The CDR3 extends over 14 amino acids. The CDR3 coding sequence is TGTGCCAGTAGCCTCGGGACAGGGAGGAACGAGCAGTACTTC. Amino acid sequence: CASSLGTGRNEQYF.

The gene calls are TRBV14 and TRBJ2-1; 12 bases are a match to TRBD1. CDR3 length: 18 amino acids. With V trimmed by 8 bases and J by 1 base, 12 bases remained unmatched. Looked up from germline, CDR1 is SGHDN and CDR2 is FVKESK. The CDR3 DNA sequence: TGTGCCAGCGGGGGACAGGGGGCTTCCCTTTATTCCTACAATGAGCAGTTCTTC. Its protein product is CASGGQGASLYSYNEQFF.

The chain has TRBV19 and TRBJ1-2, with TRBD1 matching 9 bases. This CDR3 spans 16 amino acids. Germline V CDR1 and CDR2: LNHDA, SQIVND (reference sequence). Losses at the gene ends were 5 bases for V and 7 bases for J; bases not matched to a gene: 14. The CDR3 DNA reads TGTGCCAGTAGTGGTCACCGGGACAGGGAAATGTTTGGCTACACCTTC. This sequence encodes CASSGHRDREMFGYTF.

The rearrangement uses TRBV12-3 or TRBV12-4 and TRBJ2-3, with no clear D. The CDR3 extends over 12 amino acids. The V and J ends lost 5 bases and 6 bases respectively, with 9 bases between them. The CDR3 sequence: CASSRGGDTQYF. The CDR3 nucleotides read TGTGCCAGCAGTCGCGGCGGCGATACGCAGTATTTT.